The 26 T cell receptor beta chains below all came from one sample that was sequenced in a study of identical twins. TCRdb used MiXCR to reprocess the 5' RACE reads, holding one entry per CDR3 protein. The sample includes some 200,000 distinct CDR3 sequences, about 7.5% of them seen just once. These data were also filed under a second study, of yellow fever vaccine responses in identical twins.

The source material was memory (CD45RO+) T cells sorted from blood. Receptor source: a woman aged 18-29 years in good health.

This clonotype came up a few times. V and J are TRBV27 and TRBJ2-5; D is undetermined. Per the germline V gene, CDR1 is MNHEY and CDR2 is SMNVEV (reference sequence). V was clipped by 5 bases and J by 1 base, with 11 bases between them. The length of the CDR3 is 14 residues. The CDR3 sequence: CASSTPGPQETQYF. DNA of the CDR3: TGTGCCAGCAGTACGCCAGGTCCCCAAGAGACCCAGTACTTC.

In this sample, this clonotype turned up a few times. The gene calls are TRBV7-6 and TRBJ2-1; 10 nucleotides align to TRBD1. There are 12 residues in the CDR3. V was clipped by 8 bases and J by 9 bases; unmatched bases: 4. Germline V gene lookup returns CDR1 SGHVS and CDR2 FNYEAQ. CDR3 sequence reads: CASATGGGEQFF. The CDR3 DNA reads TGTGCCAGCGCGACAGGGGGCGGTGAGCAGTTCTTC.

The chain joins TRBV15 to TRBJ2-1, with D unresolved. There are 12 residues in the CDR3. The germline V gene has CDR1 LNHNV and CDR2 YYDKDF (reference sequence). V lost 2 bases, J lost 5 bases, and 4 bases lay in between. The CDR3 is CATSRRDNEQFF. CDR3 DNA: TGTGCCACCAGCAGAAGGGACAATGAGCAGTTCTTC.

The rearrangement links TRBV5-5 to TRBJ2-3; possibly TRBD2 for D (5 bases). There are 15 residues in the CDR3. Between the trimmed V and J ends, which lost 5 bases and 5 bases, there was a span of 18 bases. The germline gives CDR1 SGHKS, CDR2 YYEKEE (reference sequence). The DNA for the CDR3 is TGTGCCAGCAGTTTATTCGTAGCGTCAGGAGATACGCAGTATTTT. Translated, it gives CASSLFVASGDTQYF.

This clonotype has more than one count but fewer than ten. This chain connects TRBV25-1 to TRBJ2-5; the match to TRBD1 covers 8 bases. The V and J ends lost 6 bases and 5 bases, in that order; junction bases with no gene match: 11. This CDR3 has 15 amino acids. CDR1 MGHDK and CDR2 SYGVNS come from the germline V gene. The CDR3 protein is CASSPPGTGSETQYF. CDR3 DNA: TGTGCCAGCAGCCCACCCGGGACAGGATCGGAGACCCAGTACTTC.

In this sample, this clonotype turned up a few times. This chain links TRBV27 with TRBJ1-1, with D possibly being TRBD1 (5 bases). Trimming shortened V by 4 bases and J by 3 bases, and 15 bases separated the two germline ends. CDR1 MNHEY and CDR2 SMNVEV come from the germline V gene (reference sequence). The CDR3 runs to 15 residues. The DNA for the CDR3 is TGTGCCAGCAGTTCGCCGGCAGTAGGGGACACTGAAGCTTTCTTT. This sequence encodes CASSSPAVGDTEAFF.

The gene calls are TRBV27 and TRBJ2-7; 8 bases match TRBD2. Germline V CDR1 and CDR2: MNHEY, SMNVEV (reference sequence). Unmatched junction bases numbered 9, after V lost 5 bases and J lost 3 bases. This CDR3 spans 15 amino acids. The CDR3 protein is CASSPTTSGDYEQYF. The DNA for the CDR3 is TGTGCCAGCAGTCCTACAACTAGCGGTGACTACGAGCAGTACTTC.

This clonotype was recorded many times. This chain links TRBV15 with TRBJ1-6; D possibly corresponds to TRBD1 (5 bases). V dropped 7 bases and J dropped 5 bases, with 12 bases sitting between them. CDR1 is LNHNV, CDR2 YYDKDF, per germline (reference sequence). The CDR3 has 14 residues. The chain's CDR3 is CATKGTGDNSPLHF. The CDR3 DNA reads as TGTGCCACCAAGGGAACAGGTGATAATTCACCCCTCCACTTT.

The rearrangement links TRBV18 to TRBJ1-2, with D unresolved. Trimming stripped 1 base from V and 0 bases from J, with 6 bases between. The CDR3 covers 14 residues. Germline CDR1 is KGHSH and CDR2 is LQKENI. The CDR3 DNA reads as TGTGCCAGCTCACCACTGGGGACTAACTATGGCTACACCTTC. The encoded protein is CASSPLGTNYGYTF.

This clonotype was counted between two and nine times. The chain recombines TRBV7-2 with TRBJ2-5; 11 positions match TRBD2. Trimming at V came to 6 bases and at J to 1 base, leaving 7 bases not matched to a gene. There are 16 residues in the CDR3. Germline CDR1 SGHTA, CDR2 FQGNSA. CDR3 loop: CASRAGTSGPQETQYF. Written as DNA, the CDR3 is TGTGCCAGCAGAGCCGGGACTAGCGGCCCCCAAGAGACCCAGTACTTC.

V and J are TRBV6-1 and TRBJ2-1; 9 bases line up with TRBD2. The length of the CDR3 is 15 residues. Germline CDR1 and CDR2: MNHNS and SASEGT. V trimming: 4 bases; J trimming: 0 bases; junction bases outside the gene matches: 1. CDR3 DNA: TGTGCCAGCAGTGGAGCGGGGGGCTCCTACAATGAGCAGTTCTTC. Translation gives CASSGAGGSYNEQFF.

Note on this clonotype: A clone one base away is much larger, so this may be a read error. Written as DNA, the CDR3 is TGTGCCAGCAGTTACAGGGGGGTGAACACTGAAGCTTTCTTT. This encodes CASSYRGVNTEAFF. The chain recombines TRBV28 with TRBJ1-1, with 8 nucleotides matching TRBD1. CDR1 MDHEN and CDR2 SYDVKM come from the germline V gene. The length of the CDR3 is 14 residues. V trimming: 4 bases; J trimming: 0 bases; junction bases outside the gene matches: 1.

The CDR3 region has the DNA TGTGCCAGCAGCCCTGTGGGATTAGCGGGATGGGAGTTCTTC. It codes for CASSPVGLAGWEFF. This sequence joins TRBV28 and TRBJ2-1; 8 nucleotides line up with TRBD2. This CDR3 comprises 14 residues. With V trimmed by 6 bases and J by 14 bases, 15 bases remained unmatched. CDR1 is MDHEN, CDR2 SYDVKM, per germline.

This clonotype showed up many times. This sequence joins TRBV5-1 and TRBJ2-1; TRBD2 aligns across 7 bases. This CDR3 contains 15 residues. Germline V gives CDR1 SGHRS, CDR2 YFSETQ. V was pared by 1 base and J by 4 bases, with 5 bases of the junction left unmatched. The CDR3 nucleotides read TGCGCCAGCAGCTTGCTGGCTAGCGGATACAATGAGCAGTTCTTC. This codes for CASSLLASGYNEQFF. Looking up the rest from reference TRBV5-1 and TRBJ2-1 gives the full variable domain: KAGVTQTPRYLIKTRGQQVTLSCSPISGHRSVSWYQQTPGQGLQFLFEYFSETQRNKGNFPGRFSGRQFSNSRSEMNVSTLELGDSALYLCASSLLASGYNEQFFGPGTRLTVL.

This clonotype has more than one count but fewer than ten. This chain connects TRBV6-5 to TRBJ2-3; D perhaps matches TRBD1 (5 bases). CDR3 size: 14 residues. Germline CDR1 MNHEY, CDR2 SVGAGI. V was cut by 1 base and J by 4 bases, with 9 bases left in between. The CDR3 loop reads CASSYWQGADTQYF. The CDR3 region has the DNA TGTGCCAGCAGTTACTGGCAGGGTGCAGATACGCAGTATTTT.

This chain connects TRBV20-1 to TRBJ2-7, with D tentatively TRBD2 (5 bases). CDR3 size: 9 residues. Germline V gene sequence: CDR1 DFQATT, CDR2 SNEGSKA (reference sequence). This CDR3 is CREAAFQYF. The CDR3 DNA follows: TGCAGGGAGGCCGCTTTTCAGTACTTC.

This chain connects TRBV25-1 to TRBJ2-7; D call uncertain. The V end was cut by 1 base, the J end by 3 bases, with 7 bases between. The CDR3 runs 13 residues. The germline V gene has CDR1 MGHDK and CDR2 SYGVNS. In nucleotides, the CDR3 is TGTGCCAGCAGTGAATCCCACAGCTACGAGCAGTACTTC. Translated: CASSESHSYEQYF.

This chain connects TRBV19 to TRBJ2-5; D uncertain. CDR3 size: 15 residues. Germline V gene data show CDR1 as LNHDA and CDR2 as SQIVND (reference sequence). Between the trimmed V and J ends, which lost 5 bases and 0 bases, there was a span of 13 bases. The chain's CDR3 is CASSPGVRNQETQYF. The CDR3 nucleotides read TGTGCCAGTAGTCCGGGCGTCAGGAACCAAGAGACCCAGTACTTC.

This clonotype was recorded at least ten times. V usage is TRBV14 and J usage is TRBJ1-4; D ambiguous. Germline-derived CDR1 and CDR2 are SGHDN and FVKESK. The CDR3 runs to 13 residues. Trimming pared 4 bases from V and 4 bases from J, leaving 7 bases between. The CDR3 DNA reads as TGTGCCAGCAGCCTCCGAATTAATGAAAAACTGTTTTTT. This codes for CASSLRINEKLFF.

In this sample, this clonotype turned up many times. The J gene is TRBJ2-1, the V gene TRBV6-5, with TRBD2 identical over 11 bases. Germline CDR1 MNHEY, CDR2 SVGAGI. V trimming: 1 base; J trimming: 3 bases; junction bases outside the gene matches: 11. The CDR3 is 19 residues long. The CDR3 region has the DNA TGTGCCAGCAGTTACTTGGGGCTAGCGGGAGGAGGGTACTACAATGAGCAGTTCTTC. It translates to CASSYLGLAGGGYYNEQFF.

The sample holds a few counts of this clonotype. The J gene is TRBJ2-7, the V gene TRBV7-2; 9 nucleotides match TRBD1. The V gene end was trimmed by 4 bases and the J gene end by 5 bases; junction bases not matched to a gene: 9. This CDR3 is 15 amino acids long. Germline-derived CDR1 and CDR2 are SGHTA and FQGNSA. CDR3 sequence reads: CASSSGTGHIDEQYF. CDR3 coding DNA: TGTGCCAGCAGCTCTGGGACAGGGCACATCGACGAGCAGTACTTC.

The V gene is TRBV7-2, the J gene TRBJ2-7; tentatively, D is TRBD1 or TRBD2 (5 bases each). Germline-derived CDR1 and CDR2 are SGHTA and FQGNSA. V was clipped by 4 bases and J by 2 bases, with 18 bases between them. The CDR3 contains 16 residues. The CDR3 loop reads CASSSRGPPGPYEQYF. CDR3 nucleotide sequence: TGTGCCAGCAGCTCACGGGGACCGCCAGGACCCTACGAGCAGTACTTC.

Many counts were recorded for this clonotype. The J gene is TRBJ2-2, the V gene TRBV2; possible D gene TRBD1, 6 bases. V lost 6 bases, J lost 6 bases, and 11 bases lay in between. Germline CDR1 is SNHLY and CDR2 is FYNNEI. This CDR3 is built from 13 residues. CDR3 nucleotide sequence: TGTGCCAGCAGACCCACAGGGCCCGGGGAGCTGTTTTTT. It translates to CASRPTGPGELFF.

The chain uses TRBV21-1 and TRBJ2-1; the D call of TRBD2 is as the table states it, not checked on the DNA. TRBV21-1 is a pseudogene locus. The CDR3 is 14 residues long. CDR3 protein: CASSTQDSINEQFF. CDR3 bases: TGTGCCAGCAGCACTCAGGACTCGATTAATGAGCAGTTCTTC.

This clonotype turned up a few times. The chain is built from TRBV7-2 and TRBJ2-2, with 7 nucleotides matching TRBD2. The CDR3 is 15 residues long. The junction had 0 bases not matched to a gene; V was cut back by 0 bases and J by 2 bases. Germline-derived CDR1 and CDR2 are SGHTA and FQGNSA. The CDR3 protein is CASSLATSNTGELFF. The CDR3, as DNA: TGTGCCAGCAGCTTAGCGACTAGCAACACCGGGGAGCTGTTTTTT.

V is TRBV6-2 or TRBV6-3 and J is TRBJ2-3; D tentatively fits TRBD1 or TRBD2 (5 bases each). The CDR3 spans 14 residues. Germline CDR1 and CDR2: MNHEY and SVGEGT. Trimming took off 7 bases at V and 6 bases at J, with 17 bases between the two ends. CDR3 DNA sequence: TGTGCCAGCAACAACTTCGGGGCCGTGGATACGCAGTATTTT. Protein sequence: CASNNFGAVDTQYF.